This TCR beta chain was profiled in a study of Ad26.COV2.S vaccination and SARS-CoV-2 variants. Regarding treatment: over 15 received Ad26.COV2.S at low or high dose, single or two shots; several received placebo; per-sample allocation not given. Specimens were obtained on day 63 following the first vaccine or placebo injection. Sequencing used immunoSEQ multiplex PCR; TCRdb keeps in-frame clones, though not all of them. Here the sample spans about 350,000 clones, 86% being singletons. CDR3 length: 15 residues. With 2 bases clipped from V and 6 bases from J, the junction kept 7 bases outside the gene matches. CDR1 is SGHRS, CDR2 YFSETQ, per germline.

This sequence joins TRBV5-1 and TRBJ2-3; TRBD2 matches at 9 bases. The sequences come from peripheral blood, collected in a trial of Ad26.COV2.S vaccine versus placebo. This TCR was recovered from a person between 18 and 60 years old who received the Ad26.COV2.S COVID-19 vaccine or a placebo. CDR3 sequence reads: CASSFLTSGPDTQYF. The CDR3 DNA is TGCGCCAGCAGCTTTTTGACTAGCGGCCCGGATACGCAGTATTTT.